The 20 T cell receptor beta chains below were found in one sample sequenced in a study of blood T cell repertoires in COVID-19. This table comes from immunoSEQ multiplex PCR, and its TCRdb copy is limited to in-frame clones, with some not included. Among 120,000 to 150,000 clones listed, 65% to 85% were seen once. Sequences were obtained from peripheral blood. The receptors derive from a man under 40 with COVID-19, enrolled during active disease.

The chain carries TRBV6-4 and TRBJ2-2, with 7 bases matching TRBD1. V shed 5 bases and J 4 bases; nucleotides not matched to a gene: 1. The CDR3 has 13 residues. Germline assignment: CDR1 MRHNA and CDR2 SNTAGT. CDR3 bases: TGTGCCAGCAGTCGGGACAGCACCGGGGAGCTGTTTTTT. Residues: CASSRDSTGELFF.

V and J are TRBV5-4 and TRBJ2-3, with TRBD1 as a possible D gene (6 bases). From germline, CDR1 is SGHNT and CDR2 YYREEE (reference sequence). V was cut by 2 bases and J by 6 bases, with 7 bases left in between. The CDR3 spans 12 residues. The CDR3 nucleotides are TGTGCCAGCAGCTTTCAGGGGGATACGCAGTATTTT. Translated: CASSFQGDTQYF.

This chain uses TRBV5-3 with TRBJ1-2, with 8 positions matching TRBD1. TRBV5-3 is identified as an open reading frame with a role that is uncertain. The CDR3 is 16 residues long. Trimming removed 6 bases from V and 4 bases from J; junction bases left unmatched: 14. CDR3 DNA: TGTGCCAGAAACGTAGCCAGGGGGCAGAGGTGCTATGGCTACACCTTC. This gives the protein CARNVARGQRCYGYTF.

The chain combines TRBV6-4 with TRBJ2-2, with 9 positions matching TRBD1. Germline values: CDR1 MRHNA, CDR2 SNTAGT. The V segment lost 7 bases and the J segment 4 bases; nucleotides outside the gene matches: 4. This CDR3 comprises 14 residues. CDR3: CASKRDRVTGELFF. The CDR3 DNA follows: TGTGCCAGCAAACGGGACAGGGTCACCGGGGAGCTGTTTTTT.

The chain recombines TRBV9 with TRBJ2-6; D may be TRBD1 (6 bases). CDR1 SGDLS and CDR2 YYNGEE come from the germline V gene. This CDR3 region has 18 residues. The V end was cut by 4 bases, the J end by 0 bases, with 17 bases between. CDR3 DNA sequence: TGTGCCAGCAGCCCCCGGACAGCTTTGAACTCTGGGGCCAACGTCCTGACTTTC. Translated, it gives CASSPRTALNSGANVLTF.

This clone showed up just once. The gene calls are TRBV29-1 and TRBJ2-7; D might be TRBD2 (6 bases). Germline CDR1 is SQVTM and CDR2 is ANQGSEA. V lost 3 bases to trimming and J lost 5 bases, with 20 bases between them. CDR3 size: 15 residues. The CDR3 reads CSVDGGSGPLHEQYF. For the CDR3, the DNA is TGCAGCGTTGACGGGGGTAGCGGCCCTCTCCACGAGCAGTACTTC.

The V gene is TRBV6-4, the J gene TRBJ2-1; 9 bases match TRBD2. The CDR3 totals 14 residues. Per germline, CDR1 MRHNA and CDR2 SNTAGT. Trimming at V came to 3 bases and at J to 7 bases, leaving 4 bases not matched to a gene. CDR3 region: CASSEGSGSNEQFF. Written as DNA, the CDR3 is TGTGCCAGCAGTGAAGGTAGCGGGAGTAATGAGCAGTTCTTC.

The genes are TRBV6-2 or TRBV6-3 and TRBJ2-7; no clear D gene. Germline-derived CDR1 and CDR2 are MNHEY and SVGEGT. V lost 2 bases, J lost 3 bases, and 8 bases lay in between. The CDR3 sequence is 13 residues long. This chain's CDR3 is CASSYPDIYEQYF. CDR3 DNA: TGTGCCAGCAGTTACCCTGACATCTACGAGCAGTACTTC.

This clone has only one observation. This chain links TRBV5-3 with TRBJ1-2; D is undetermined. TRBV5-3 is annotated as an ORF whose role is uncertain. The CDR3 has 12 residues. V was shortened by 0 bases and J by 7 bases, with 7 bases between the two germline ends. CDR3 in DNA: TGTGCCAGAAGCTTGGATACATTTGGCTACACCTTC. It codes for CARSLDTFGYTF.

The genes are TRBV4-3 and TRBJ2-6, with D uncertain. There are 18 residues in the CDR3. The V end lost 0 bases, the J end lost 2 bases, and 14 bases lay between the germline ends. Looked up from germline, CDR1 is LGHNA and CDR2 is YSLEER. The CDR3 protein is CASSQDSLYTTGANVLTF. The CDR3 DNA sequence: TGCGCCAGCAGCCAAGATTCGTTGTACACCACTGGGGCCAACGTCCTGACTTTC.

This clone was seen only once. The same CDR3 also results from other DNA sequences found in this sample. The rearrangement links TRBV18 to TRBJ1-6, with D uncertain. The length of the CDR3 is 12 residues. From germline, CDR1 is KGHSH and CDR2 LQKENI. V was pared by 6 bases and J by 8 bases, with 8 bases between. The DNA for the CDR3 is TGTGCCAGCTCCCCGGGATATTCACCCCTCCACTTT. Its protein is CASSPGYSPLHF.

This chain links TRBV4-1 with TRBJ1-2; D is ambiguous. Germline V gene sequence: CDR1 MGHRA, CDR2 YSYEKL. Trimming left V 0 bases short and J 2 bases short, with 13 bases between. The CDR3 is made up of 16 amino acids. CDR3 amino acids: CASSQDVPGKNYGYTF. The DNA of the CDR3 is TGCGCCAGCAGCCAAGATGTTCCGGGGAAGAACTATGGCTACACCTTC.

This rearrangement joins TRBV10-3 to TRBJ2-7; 8 bases fit TRBD1. This CDR3 spans 14 amino acids. V lost 5 bases, J lost 4 bases, and 7 bases stayed unmatched. Germline CDR1 and CDR2: ENHRY and SYGVKD. This CDR3 reads CAISPGQGQYEQYF. CDR3 in DNA: TGTGCCATCAGTCCCGGACAGGGTCAATACGAGCAGTACTTC.

The chain joins TRBV18 to TRBJ1-1; D call uncertain. The V gene's germline CDR1 is KGHSH and CDR2 LQKENI. The CDR3 sequence is 13 residues long. V was pared by 5 bases and J by 1 base, with 8 bases between. CDR3 loop: CASSSDWNTEAFF. For the CDR3, the DNA is TGTGCCAGCTCATCTGACTGGAACACTGAAGCTTTCTTT. The full variable domain, with the rest looked up from reference TRBV18 and TRBJ1-1, is NAGVMQNPRHLVRRRGQEARLRCSPMKGHSHVYWYRQLPEEGLKFMVYLQKENIIDESGMPKERFSAEFPKEGPSILRIQQVVRGDSAAYFCASSSDWNTEAFFGQGTRLTVV.

V is TRBV10-2 and J is TRBJ1-1; no clear D. Germline V lookup: CDR1 WSHSY, CDR2 SAAADI. The ends were cut back, 4 bases at V and 3 bases at J, with 6 bases in the middle. The CDR3 sequence is 12 residues long. CDR3 nucleotides: TGCGCCAGCAGTGGAGGGTACACTGAAGCTTTCTTT. It codes for CASSGGYTEAFF.

The gene calls are TRBV28 and TRBJ2-7; 9 bases map to TRBD1. Per the germline V gene, CDR1 is MDHEN and CDR2 is SYDVKM. The CDR3 is 15 residues long. Unmatched junction bases numbered 5, after V lost 4 bases and J lost 1 base. The CDR3 nucleotides read TGTGCCAGCAGTTCCCCTGACAGGGGGTCCTACGAGCAGTACTTC. Residues: CASSSPDRGSYEQYF. Full variable domain (rest looked up from reference TRBV28 and TRBJ2-7): DVKVTQSSRYLVKRTGEKVFLECVQDMDHENMFWYRQDPGLGLRLIYFSYDVKMKEKGDIPEGYSVSREKKERFSLILESASTNQTSMYLCASSSPDRGSYEQYFGPGTRLTVT.

The chain employs TRBV10-1 and TRBJ1-2; D might be TRBD1 (6 bases). Germline CDR1 reads WNHNN; CDR2 reads SYGVQD (reference sequence). V lost 4 bases to trimming and J lost 4 bases, with 10 bases between them. The CDR3 loop spans 13 amino acids. The CDR3: CASSGGRGYGYTF. The CDR3, as DNA: TGCGCCAGCAGTGGTGGCAGGGGCTATGGCTACACCTTC.

The rearrangement uses TRBV5-1 and TRBJ2-3; weak D call: TRBD1 (6 bases). V lost 1 base and J lost 0, with 9 bases in between. Germline-derived CDR1 and CDR2 are SGHRS and YFSETQ. The CDR3 has 15 residues. This CDR3 reads CASSLYGTSTDTQYF. DNA of the CDR3: TGCGCCAGCAGCTTGTACGGGACAAGCACAGATACGCAGTATTTT. Drawing the rest from reference TRBV5-1 and TRBJ2-3, the complete variable domain is KAGVTQTPRYLIKTRGQQVTLSCSPISGHRSVSWYQQTPGQGLQFLFEYFSETQRNKGNFPGRFSGRQFSNSRSEMNVSTLELGDSALYLCASSLYGTSTDTQYFGPGTRLTVL.

The chain carries TRBV27 and TRBJ2-7, with 7 nucleotides matching TRBD1. V gave up 4 bases and J gave up 3 bases; unmatched junction bases: 15. Germline V lookup: CDR1 MNHEY, CDR2 SMNVEV (reference sequence). This CDR3 comprises 17 residues. CDR3 sequence (DNA): TGTGCCAGCAGTTCAGGACTTCCGGGACAGACCAACTACGAGCAGTACTTC. Its translation: CASSSGLPGQTNYEQYF.

This sequence joins TRBV10-3 and TRBJ2-2, with D possibly being TRBD2 (6 bases). Germline V CDR1 and CDR2: ENHRY, SYGVKD. The CDR3 contains 15 residues. V lost 6 bases and J lost 1, with 12 bases in between. This CDR3 is CAISSGLQNTGELFF. In DNA, the CDR3 is TGTGCCATCAGCTCGGGACTTCAGAACACCGGGGAGCTGTTTTTT.